These 13 T cell receptor beta chains were all obtained from the same sample, sequenced in a study of immune characterization of retroperitoneal liposarcoma. A single record per CDR3 protein comes from TCRdb applying MiXCR to the PCR reads. The sample lists about 10,000 distinct CDR3 sequences, 28% occurring once. Material: tumor tissue. These receptors all stem from a male donor with retroperitoneal liposarcoma.

This clonotype was counted between two and nine times. The CDR3 loop is CASSAGATPREQFF. In DNA form, the CDR3 reads TGTGCCAGCAGCGCCGGGGCTACCCCGAGAGAGCAGTTCTTC. This rearrangement joins TRBV12-3 or TRBV12-4 to TRBJ2-1; D may be TRBD1 or TRBD2 (5 bases each). Between the trimmed V and J ends, which lost 6 bases and 10 bases, there was a span of 19 bases. The CDR3 is 14 amino acids.

This clonotype was recorded many times. This chain uses TRBV27 with TRBJ2-2; D call uncertain. CDR3 size: 12 residues. The V and J ends lost 10 bases and 1 base respectively, with 7 bases between them. Germline V gene lookup returns CDR1 MNHEY and CDR2 SMNVEV (reference sequence). The CDR3 spells CAIAGNTGELFF. In DNA form, the CDR3 reads TGTGCCATTGCAGGGAACACCGGGGAGCTGTTTTTT.

Within the sample, this clonotype is medium-sized. A junction boundary mismatches the germline segment, possibly from a read error. CDR3 sequence reads: CASNLAGAYNEQFF. For the CDR3, the DNA is TGTGCCAGCAACTTAGCGGGAGCTTACAATGAGCAGTTCTTC. The V gene is TRBV7-2, the J gene TRBJ2-1; 9 bases agree with TRBD2. Germline CDR1 reads SGHTA; CDR2 reads FQGNSA. The CDR3 runs to 14 residues.

CDR3 sequence reads: CASSLDRRLGGTYEQFF. CDR3 sequence (DNA): TGTGCCAGCAGCCTGGACAGGAGGCTTGGGGGGACCTACGAGCAGTTCTTC. The V gene is TRBV5-6, the J gene TRBJ2-1; perhaps TRBD1 as D (7 bases). CDR1 is SGHDT, CDR2 YYEEEE, per germline. V lost 4 bases, J lost 10 bases, and 27 bases lay in between. The CDR3 spans 17 residues.

This clonotype was seen repeatedly, ten times or more. J is TRBJ2-5 and V is TRBV7-2; D unclear. Germline CDR1 and CDR2: SGHTA and FQGNSA. Deletions cut 5 bases from V and 11 bases from J, with 12 bases between. The CDR3 is 11 amino acids. Written as DNA, the CDR3 is TGTGCCAGCAGCCCTATGAGTGAGCAGTACTTC. It translates to CASSPMSEQYF.

The V and J genes are TRBV11-2 and TRBJ2-5; 8 nucleotides align to TRBD1. Judging by the DNA end, TRBJ2-1 fits better; the J call may be wrong. This CDR3 spans 15 amino acids. Germline V gene data show CDR1 as SGHAT and CDR2 as FQNNGV. Here the CDR3 DNA reads TGTGCCAGCAGCTTAGACAGGGGGCGGCAAGAGACCCAGTTCTTC. Residues: CASSLDRGRQETQFF.

This clonotype was seen once. The chain is built from TRBV27 and TRBJ1-1; no clear D. Germline CDR1 and CDR2: MNHEY and SMNVEV (reference sequence). V lost 7 bases, J lost 8 bases, and 17 bases lay in between. This CDR3 has 13 amino acids. CDR3 DNA: TGTGCCAGCAAAGAGAACCCGGGCAGGGAAGCTTTCTTT. Translated, it gives CASKENPGREAFF.

This clonotype has just a few counts. The chain carries TRBV11-1 and TRBJ2-1, with 10 bases identical to TRBD1. V lost 0 bases to trimming and J lost 10 bases; unmatched junction nucleotides: 15. From germline, CDR1 is SGHAT and CDR2 FQDESV (reference sequence). This CDR3 has 18 amino acids. Written as DNA, the CDR3 is TGTGCCAGCAGCTTAGCGTCTTTACCCGGGACAGGGGATTACGAGCAGTTCTTC. Residues: CASSLASLPGTGDYEQFF.

Relative to its sample, this clonotype is medium-sized. This chain joins TRBV6-1 and TRBJ2-6, with D unclear. V lost 1 base, J lost 0 bases, and 7 bases lay in between. This CDR3 region has 16 residues. CDR1 and CDR2 from the germline V gene are MNHNS and SASEGT. The CDR3 bases are TGTGCCAGCAGTGAAGTGGGTCCCTCTGGGGCCAACGTCCTGACTTTC. This gives the protein CASSEVGPSGANVLTF.

There are many counts of this clonotype. V gene TRBV7-2 combines with J gene TRBJ1-2; D remains ambiguous. CDR1 and CDR2 from the germline V gene are SGHTA and FQGNSA. The V gene lost 0 bases and the J gene lost 3 bases, with 11 bases spanning the gap. CDR3 length equals 15 residues. Written as DNA, the CDR3 is TGTGCCAGCAGCTTAGCGCGGGCAGCCCACTATGGCTACACCTTC. Amino acids: CASSLARAAHYGYTF.

Relative to its sample, this clonotype is medium-sized. The chain links TRBV6-1 to TRBJ2-1; TRBD1 matches 7 bases. The last part of the DNA fits TRBJ2-7 better; the J call may be wrong. The CDR3 runs to 14 residues. Germline V gene data show CDR1 as MNHNS and CDR2 as SASEGT. CDR3 coding DNA: TGTGCCAGGGATCGGACAGGCTTCTACTACGAGCAGTACTTC. Protein sequence: CARDRTGFYYEQYF.

The genes are TRBV27 and TRBJ2-1; D might be TRBD1 or TRBD2, each matching 5 bases. This CDR3 region has 18 residues. V lost 9 bases and J lost 0, with 24 bases in between. CDR1 is MNHEY, CDR2 SMNVEV, per germline (reference sequence). CDR3 nucleotides: TGTGCCAGACTGATCGGGACGGAACAGTATTACTCCTACAATGAGCAGTTCTTC. Residues: CARLIGTEQYYSYNEQFF.

This clonotype is medium-sized by share. The rearrangement uses TRBV7-2 and TRBJ2-1, with 10 bases that match TRBD2. The CDR3 runs 17 residues. Germline values: CDR1 SGHTA, CDR2 FQGNSA. J lost 7 bases, V lost 0 bases, and 9 bases had no gene match. The chain's CDR3 is CASSLAPTSGKGNEQFF. In DNA form, the CDR3 reads TGTGCCAGCAGCTTAGCCCCAACTAGCGGGAAAGGGAATGAGCAGTTCTTC.